A selection of T cell receptor beta chains follows, all from one sample in a study of T cells in narcolepsy. Repertoires were generated with immunoSEQ multiplex PCR, while TCRdb's copy carries only in-frame clones and drops some. The sample includes fewer than 30,000 clones, around 85% of them seen just once. Sequencing was performed on CD45RA- memory CD4+ T cells from PBMCs. Every receptor here comes from a human donor with narcolepsy. CDR3s include the opening cysteine and the closing phenylalanine or tryptophan. The D gene is left open where the match is weak. Size values are once, few and many counts, or a class for expanded clones, and some rows have none.

d_call j_call clone_size v_call cdr3_nt cdr3_aa
. TRBJ1-1 . TRBV29-1 TGCAGCGGCTGGCTTCGTGGGAACACTGAAGCTTTCTTT CSGWLRGNTEAFF
. TRBJ2-1 . TRBV14 TGTGCCAGCAGCCCACCGGGACATATTTACAATGAGCAGTTCTTC CASSPPGHIYNEQFF
TRBD2 TRBJ2-7 . TRBV4-2 TGTGCCAGCAGCCAAGGACTAGCGGGGGCCTACGAGCAGTACTTC CASSQGLAGAYEQYF
. TRBJ2-7 . TRBV27 TGTGCCAGCAGTTTCTGGGTCGGAGTTCCCTACGAGCAGTACTTC CASSFWVGVPYEQYF
. TRBJ1-2 . TRBV30 TGTGCCTGGAGTAGGGGGTTAAGGGATGGCTACACCTTC CAWSRGLRDGYTF
TRBD2 TRBJ2-3 . TRBV2 TGTGCCAGCACCTCGATGGGACTAGCGGGAGAAGATACGCAGTATTTT CASTSMGLAGEDTQYF
TRBD2 TRBJ2-7 . TRBV14 TGTGCCAGCAGCCATGGTCTAGCGGGAGTCTCCTACGAGCAGTACTTC CASSHGLAGVSYEQYF
. TRBJ2-1 . TRBV5-1 TGCGCCAGCAGCCGGGACGGGGGATACAATGAGCAGTTCTTC CASSRDGGYNEQFF
. TRBJ1-1 . TRBV7-2 TGTGCCAGCAGCTTTTCCCCCGGGATGAGCACTGAAGCTTTCTTT CASSFSPGMSTEAFF
. TRBJ2-1 . TRBV5-4 TGTGCCAGCAGCCCAGGACTCCCTGGACCCAACCCGTTCTTC CASSPGLPGPNPFF
. TRBJ1-4 . TRBV6-5 TGTGCCAGCACTGAAGGGGGAACTAATGAAAAACTGTTTTTT CASTEGGTNEKLFF
TRBD1 TRBJ1-2 . TRBV30 TGTGCCTGGAGGCAGGGGGCGGTAGGCTACACCTTC CAWRQGAVGYTF
TRBD1 TRBJ2-5 . TRBV5-6 TGTGCCAGCAGCTTGGCCGGACAGGGGTCAGAGACCCAGTACTTC CASSLAGQGSETQYF
. TRBJ2-7 few TRBV7-2 TGTGCCAGCAGCTCGTTGACAGTACAGTACTTC CASSSLTVQYF
TRBD1 TRBJ2-3 . TRBV5-1 TGCGCCAGCAGCCTAGGGACAGGGGGAGGCACAGATACGCAGTATTTT CASSLGTGGGTDTQYF
TRBD1 TRBJ2-7 . TRBV27 TGTGCCAGCAGTTTTAGACAGGGCGACGGGTCTGGGCAGTACTTC CASSFRQGDGSGQYF
. TRBJ2-5 . TRBV6-6 TGTGCCAGCAGTTCCCTAGGTGGGACCCAGTACTTC CASSSLGGTQYF
TRBD2 TRBJ2-7 . TRBV25-1 TGTGCCAGCAGTGAAAGAGCGGGAGGGAACGAGCAGTACTTC CASSERAGGNEQYF
. TRBJ2-1 . TRBV7-2 TGTGCCAGCAGCTTAGCCTTACCCGGAGGGTTCAATGAGCAGTTCTTC CASSLALPGGFNEQFF
TRBD2 TRBJ2-7 . TRBV2 TGTGCCAGCAGAGCGGGACTAGCGGGAGGTTATGTTCACGAGCAGTACTTC CASRAGLAGGYVHEQYF
TRBD2 TRBJ2-7 . TRBV7-9 TGTGCCAGCAGCCCCGAGGGATGGCGGGAGAAAGTTAGGCAGTACTTC CASSPEGWREKVRQYF
. TRBJ1-4 . TRBV6-6 TGTGCCAGCAGTTCGCCAGGGATTAATGAAAAACTGTTTTTT CASSSPGINEKLFF
TRBD2 TRBJ2-2 . TRBV4-1 TGCGCCAGCAGCCAAGGTCCACTAGCGGGAGTTGACACCGGGGAGCTGTTTTTT CASSQGPLAGVDTGELFF
. TRBJ1-1 . TRBV10-1 TGCGCCAGCCTACTTGATCCGGGACACGTGAACACTGAAGCTTTCTTT CASLLDPGHVNTEAFF
TRBD2 TRBJ2-1 . TRBV4-2 TGTGCCAGCAGCCAAGGATCTAGCGGCAAAAGAAGCTCCTACAATGAGCAGTTCTTC CASSQGSSGKRSSYNEQFF
TRBD1 TRBJ2-3 . TRBV10-2 TGCGCCAGCAGACCTACCCCGGGACAGGGGTATCATACGCAGTATTTT CASRPTPGQGYHTQYF
TRBD2 TRBJ2-7 . TRBV7-9 TGTGCCAGCAGCCCTCGAACTAGCGGTCAAAGGTCCTACGAGCAGTACTTC CASSPRTSGQRSYEQYF
. TRBJ1-1 few TRBV6-4 TGTGCCAGCAGTGTGAGGGAGAACACTGAAGCTTTCTTT CASSVRENTEAFF
. TRBJ2-5 . TRBV7-2 TGTGCCAGCAGCGGGGGGGCTAGCGGATTCCAAGAGACCCAGTACTTC CASSGGASGFQETQYF
TRBD2 TRBJ2-7 . TRBV5-1 TGCGCCAGCAGCTACTCCACTAGCGGGATTCTTAGAAGCTCCTACGAGCAGTACTTC CASSYSTSGILRSSYEQYF
. TRBJ1-2 . TRBV2 TGTGCCAGCAGTGTGAGGACAGAGGGGGTAGATGGCTACACCTTC CASSVRTEGVDGYTF
TRBD1 TRBJ2-1 few TRBV6-6 TGTGCCAGCAGTTACTCGAATAGAGGGACAGGGGAGCAGTTCTTC CASSYSNRGTGEQFF
TRBD2 TRBJ2-7 . TRBV6-5 TGTGCCAGCAGTTACAAAGGGACTAGCGGTTACGAGCAGTACTTC CASSYKGTSGYEQYF
. TRBJ2-7 . TRBV25-1 TGTGCCAGCAGTGAATCCCTTGGGCGGGGAGCGACTGCCTACGAGCAGTACTTC CASSESLGRGATAYEQYF
TRBD1 TRBJ1-4 . TRBV2 TGTGCCAGCAGTACGGACGGGACAGTTGAAAAACTGTTTTTT CASSTDGTVEKLFF
. TRBJ1-5 . TRBV6-1 TGTGCCAGCAGCAAACGAGGAGGGGTAGGGCAGCCCCAGCATTTT CASSKRGGVGQPQHF
TRBD2 TRBJ2-3 . TRBV30 TGTGCCTGGAGTACCGGGACTAGCGGGAGTTGGGGAGATACGCAGTATTTT CAWSTGTSGSWGDTQYF
. TRBJ1-1 . TRBV29-1 TGCAGCACTGGCCGCGGGGCGAACACTGAAGCTTTCTTT CSTGRGANTEAFF
TRBD2 TRBJ2-3 . TRBV19 TGTGCCAGTAGAGACCTTAGCGGGAGAGGGGATACGCAGTATTTT CASRDLSGRGDTQYF
. TRBJ2-3 . TRBV29-1 TGCAGCGCTACGAGCGGAGATCGTAATACGCAGTATTTT CSATSGDRNTQYF
TRBD2 TRBJ2-1 . TRBV7-2 TGTGCCAGCAGCCTTAGCGGGAGCTCCTACAATGAGCAGTTCTTC CASSLSGSSYNEQFF
TRBD2 TRBJ2-3 . TRBV11-3 TGTGCCAGCAGCTCCGGACTAGCCACAGATACGCAGTATTTT CASSSGLATDTQYF
TRBD1 TRBJ2-1 . TRBV9 TGTGCCAGCAGCGCCCAGGGGGATTCCTACAATGAGCAGTTCTTC CASSAQGDSYNEQFF
TRBD1 TRBJ1-5 . TRBV6-5 TGTGCCAGTAAAGGGGGCAGGGACAATCAGCCCCAGCATTTT CASKGGRDNQPQHF
TRBD2 TRBJ2-1 . TRBV5-1 TGCGCCAGCAGCTTGTACGGGTCGCGGGAGATGAATGAGCAGTTCTTC CASSLYGSREMNEQFF
. TRBJ2-7 . TRBV5-1 TGCGCCAGCAGCTTTCAACAGGGTACTTCGTACGAGCAGTACTTC CASSFQQGTSYEQYF
. TRBJ1-1 . TRBV7-9 TGTGCCAGCAGCCCCCAAAGACAAGTCACTCCGCGGGGAGCTTTCTTT CASSPQRQVTPRGAFF
. TRBJ2-3 . TRBV11-3 TGTGCCAGCAGCCCAGGTCCCCTGGGTACGCAGTATTTT CASSPGPLGTQYF
. TRBJ1-1 . TRBV7-9 TGTGCCAGCAGCCTCGGCGGTGGCATGGGTGAAGCTTTCTTT CASSLGGGMGEAFF